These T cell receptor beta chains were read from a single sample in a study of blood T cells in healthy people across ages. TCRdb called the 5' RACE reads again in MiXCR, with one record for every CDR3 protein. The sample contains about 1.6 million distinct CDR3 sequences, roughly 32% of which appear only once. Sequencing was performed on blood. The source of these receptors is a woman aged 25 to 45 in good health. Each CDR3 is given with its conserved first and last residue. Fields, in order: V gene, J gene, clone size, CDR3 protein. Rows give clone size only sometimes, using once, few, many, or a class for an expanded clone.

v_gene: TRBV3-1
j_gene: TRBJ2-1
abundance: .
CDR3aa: CASSSTRTSGISGNEQFF

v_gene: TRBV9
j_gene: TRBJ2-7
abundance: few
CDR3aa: CASSVTGGLGEQYF

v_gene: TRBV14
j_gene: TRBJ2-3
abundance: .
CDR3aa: CASSQGGDYTDTQYF

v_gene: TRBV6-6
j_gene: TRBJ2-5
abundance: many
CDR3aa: CASSYQTGTARGQYF

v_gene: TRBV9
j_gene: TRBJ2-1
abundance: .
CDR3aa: CASSVTASSYNEQFF

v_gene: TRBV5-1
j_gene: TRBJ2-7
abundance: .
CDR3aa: CACSLGTTGTEQYF

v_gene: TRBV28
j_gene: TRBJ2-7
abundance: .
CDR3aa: CANRTGNYYEQYF

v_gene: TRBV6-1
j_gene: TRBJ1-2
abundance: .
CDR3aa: CASSGGGQGALGGYTF

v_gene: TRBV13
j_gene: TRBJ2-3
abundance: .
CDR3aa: CASSLGGLAGGYTQYF

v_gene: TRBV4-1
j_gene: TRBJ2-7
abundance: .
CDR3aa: CASRSVGGQRGEQYF

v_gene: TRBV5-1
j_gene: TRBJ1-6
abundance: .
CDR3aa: CASSLGGQIRDNSPLHF

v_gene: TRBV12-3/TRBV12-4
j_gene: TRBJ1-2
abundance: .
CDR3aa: CATALGTGGYGYTF

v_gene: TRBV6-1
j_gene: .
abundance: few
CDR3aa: CATSLRLAGNYEQYF

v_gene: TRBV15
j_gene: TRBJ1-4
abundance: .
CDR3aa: CATSRDSGDEKLFF

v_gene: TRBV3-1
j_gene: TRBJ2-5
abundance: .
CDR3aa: CASSQVLAGGLKQETQYF

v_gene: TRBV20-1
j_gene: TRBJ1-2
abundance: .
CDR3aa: CSASGTTNYGYTF

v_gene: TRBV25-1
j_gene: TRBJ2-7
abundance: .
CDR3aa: CASSEHGRGYEQYF

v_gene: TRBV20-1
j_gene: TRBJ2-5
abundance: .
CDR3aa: CSALGVAGLPNEQYF

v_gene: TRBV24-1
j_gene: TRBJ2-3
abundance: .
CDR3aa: CATSDLGTGVATDTQYF

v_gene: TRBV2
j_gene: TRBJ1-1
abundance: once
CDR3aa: CATLPDPVAWYTEAFF

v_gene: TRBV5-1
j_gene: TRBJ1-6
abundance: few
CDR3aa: CASRGVNGNSPLHF

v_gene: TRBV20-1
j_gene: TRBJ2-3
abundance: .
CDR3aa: CSARRPTGGGGTDTQYF

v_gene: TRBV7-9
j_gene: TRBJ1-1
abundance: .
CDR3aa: CASSLVSGGEAFF

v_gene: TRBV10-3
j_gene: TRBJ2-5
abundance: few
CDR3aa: CAISDLLASGGNQETQYF

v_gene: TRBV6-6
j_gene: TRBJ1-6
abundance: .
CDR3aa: CASSPGQTSPLHF

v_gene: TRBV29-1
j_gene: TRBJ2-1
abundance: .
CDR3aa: CSVENDLQSYNEQFF

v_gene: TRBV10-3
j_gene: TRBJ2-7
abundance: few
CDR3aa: CAISESFGQAYEQYF

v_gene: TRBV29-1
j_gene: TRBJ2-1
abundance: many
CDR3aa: CSGGDGRTAQFF

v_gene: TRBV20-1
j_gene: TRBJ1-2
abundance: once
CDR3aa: CSARPLQGSWGYTF

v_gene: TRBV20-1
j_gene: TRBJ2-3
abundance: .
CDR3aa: CSAILAGAPDTQYF

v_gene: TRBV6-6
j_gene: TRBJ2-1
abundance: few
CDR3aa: CASSREGLFEQFF